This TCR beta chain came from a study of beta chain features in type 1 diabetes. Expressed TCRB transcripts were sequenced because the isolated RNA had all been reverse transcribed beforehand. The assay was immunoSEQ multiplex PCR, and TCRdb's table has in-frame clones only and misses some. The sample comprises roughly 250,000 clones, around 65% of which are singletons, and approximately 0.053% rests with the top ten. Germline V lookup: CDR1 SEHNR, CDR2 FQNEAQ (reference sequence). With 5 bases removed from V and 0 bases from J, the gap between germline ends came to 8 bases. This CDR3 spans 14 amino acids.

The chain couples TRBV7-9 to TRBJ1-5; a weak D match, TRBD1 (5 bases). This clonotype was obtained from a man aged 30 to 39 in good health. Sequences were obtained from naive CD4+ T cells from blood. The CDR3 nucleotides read TGTGCCAGCAGCAACAGGACTAGCAATCAGCCCCAGCATTTT. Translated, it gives CASSNRTSNQPQHF.